Following are 28 T cell receptor beta chains from one sample sequenced in a study of low-dose radiotherapy and immunotherapy resistance in tumors. Regarding time point: after trial treatment. The treatment was: LDRT plus nivolumab, ipilimumab, low-dose cyclophosphamide and aspirin (RACIN trial). Gene-specific TRAV and TRBV primers were used for first-strand cDNA, covering alpha and beta chains. Amplification, which lasted roughly 22 PCR cycles, used a constant-region primer and V-primer adapter to amplify TCRs. TCRdb redid the calling of the reads with MiXCR, one entry per CDR3 protein. The data hold nearly 60,000 distinct CDR3 sequences, with under 30% observed a single time. The input for sequencing was PBMCs, taken after low-dose radiotherapy plus immunotherapy. These TCRs come from a male donor with prostate cancer.

At least ten counts were recorded for this clonotype. The V and J genes are TRBV29-1 and TRBJ1-2; 9 bases map to TRBD1. Germline CDR1 is SQVTM and CDR2 is ANQGSEA. There are 12 residues in the CDR3. V was pared by 4 bases and J by 8 bases, with 5 bases of the junction left unmatched. CDR3 coding DNA: TGCAGCGTTGTCACAGGGGGCACGGGCTACACCTTC. Translated, it gives CSVVTGGTGYTF.

This clonotype has at least ten counts. CDR3 nucleotide sequence: TGTGCCAGCAGCATACTCCGGGCTCACAATGAGCAGTTCTTC. Translated: CASSILRAHNEQFF. The V and J genes are TRBV11-2 and TRBJ2-1; D unclear. Deletions cut 5 bases from V and 5 bases from J, with 13 bases between. The CDR3 consists of 14 residues. Germline loops: CDR1 SGHAT, CDR2 FQNNGV.

The gene calls are TRBV28 and TRBJ2-1, with TRBD1 as a possible D gene (6 bases). The CDR3 totals 18 residues. Germline values: CDR1 MDHEN, CDR2 SYDVKM. The V end lost 5 bases, the J end lost 5 bases, and 25 bases lay between the germline ends. CDR3 protein: CASSRRQVLLSQNNEQFF. In DNA, the CDR3 is TGTGCCAGCAGTAGAAGACAGGTGCTGCTTTCCCAAAACAATGAGCAGTTCTTC.

This clonotype was detected many times. The J gene is TRBJ1-5, the V gene TRBV7-9; 9 bases line up with TRBD1. Germline V lookup: CDR1 SEHNR, CDR2 FQNEAQ (reference sequence). Trimming cost V 6 bases and J 4 bases; bases outside gene matches: 7. This CDR3 is built from 15 residues. Here the CDR3 reads CASSDGQGMNQPQHF. In nucleotides, the CDR3 is TGTGCCAGCAGTGACGGACAGGGGATGAATCAGCCCCAGCATTTT.

In this sample, this clonotype turned up many times. The J gene is TRBJ1-2, the V gene TRBV12-3 or TRBV12-4; TRBD1 is a possible D gene (5 bases). Between the trimmed V and J ends, which lost 5 bases and 0 bases, there was a span of 19 bases. The CDR3 loop spans 17 amino acids. CDR3 DNA: TGTGCCAGCAGTCCTAATTCCGGGACTTCCTCTAACTATGGCTACACCTTC. It yields the protein CASSPNSGTSSNYGYTF.

This chain uses TRBV12-3 or TRBV12-4 with TRBJ2-1; D is unclear. With 0 bases removed from V and 6 bases from J, the gap between germline ends came to 15 bases. CDR3 length equals 16 residues. CDR3 nucleotide sequence: TGTGCCAGCAGTTTAGCCGTGGCGGAGATGGGCAATGAGCAGTTCTTC. Amino acids: CASSLAVAEMGNEQFF.

As for this clonotype: A far larger clone is off by one base, so a read error is likely. The genes are TRBV29-1 and TRBJ2-1, with 8 bases fitting TRBD1. There are 15 residues in the CDR3. The V and J ends lost 4 bases and 10 bases, in that order; junction bases with no gene match: 15. Germline CDR1 is SQVTM and CDR2 is ANQGSEA. CDR3 protein: CSVVRQGAARGEQFF. The CDR3 coding sequence is TGCAGCGTTGTACGGCAGGGGGCGGCTCGGGGAGAGCAGTTCTTC.

Worth noting for this clonotype: This likely reflects a read error, since a far larger clone is one base away. CDR3 region: CASSQLSSSPLHF. CDR3 in DNA: TGTGCCAGCAGTCAGCTCAGTTCCTCACCCCTCCACTTT. This chain uses TRBV6-7 with TRBJ1-6; D is undetermined. TRBV6-7 belongs to the ORF category, with a function that is uncertain. V lost 5 bases to trimming and J lost 10 bases, with 12 bases between them. The CDR3 consists of 13 residues.

There are many counts of this clonotype. V is TRBV4-2 and J is TRBJ2-5, with 11 bases that match TRBD2. Trimming cost V 2 bases and J 3 bases; bases outside gene matches: 5. Germline V gives CDR1 LGHNA, CDR2 YNFKEQ. The CDR3 contains 16 residues. The CDR3 here is CASSQPTSGGEETQYF. The CDR3 nucleotides are TGTGCCAGCAGCCAACCCACTAGCGGGGGTGAAGAGACCCAGTACTTC.

The CDR3 DNA is TGTGCCAGCGGATGGACAGACCCTAACACCGGGGAGCTGTTTTTT. Translation gives CASGWTDPNTGELFF. V and J are TRBV12-3 or TRBV12-4 and TRBJ2-2; possible D gene TRBD1, 6 bases. The CDR3 has 15 amino acids. V was clipped by 8 bases and J by 2 bases, with 15 bases between them.

This clonotype was detected many times. This chain links TRBV19 with TRBJ1-5; 7 bases map to TRBD1. The CDR3 totals 14 residues. V trimming: 6 bases; J trimming: 4 bases; junction bases outside the gene matches: 6. Per germline, CDR1 LNHDA and CDR2 SQIVND (reference sequence). The CDR3 bases are TGTGCCAGTAGCCCCCAACAGGGGAATCAGCCCCAGCATTTT. Translating it yields CASSPQQGNQPQHF.

This clonotype was counted at least ten times. This chain uses TRBV19 with TRBJ2-5; D is possibly TRBD1 or TRBD2 (5 bases each). This CDR3 has 13 residues. Germline-derived CDR1 and CDR2 are LNHDA and SQIVND (reference sequence). Deletions cut 8 bases from V and 7 bases from J, with 17 bases between. The CDR3 loop reads CASSAGADGTQYF. In DNA, the CDR3 is TGTGCCAGTTCGGCCGGGGCGGATGGGACCCAGTACTTC.

The J gene is TRBJ2-2, the V gene TRBV20-1, with TRBD2 matching over 9 bases. The CDR3 runs 15 residues. Germline V gene data show CDR1 as DFQATT and CDR2 as SNEGSKA (reference sequence). The junction had 7 bases not matched to a gene; V was cut back by 0 bases and J by 8 bases. The CDR3 DNA is TGCAGTGCTAGAGATCCGACTAGCGGTCCGGGGGAGCTGTTTTTT. Its translation: CSARDPTSGPGELFF.

In this sample, this clonotype turned up many times. The rearrangement links TRBV10-3 to TRBJ1-1; D gene uncertain. The V end lost 10 bases, the J end lost 1 base, and 19 bases lay between the germline ends. Germline V gene sequence: CDR1 ENHRY, CDR2 SYGVKD. The CDR3 has 15 residues. The CDR3 region has the DNA TGTGCCACGACCGACATTGCGGCACCGAACACTGAAGCTTTCTTT. Its protein product is CATTDIAAPNTEAFF.

Ten or more counts support this clonotype. This chain connects TRBV7-2 to TRBJ2-4, with 7 bases identical to TRBD1. The germline CDR1 and CDR2 sequences are SGHTA and FQGNSA. V lost 3 bases, J lost 2 bases, and 4 bases stayed unmatched. This CDR3 contains 15 residues. The CDR3 sequence: CASSFRQGTKNIQYF. Written as DNA, the CDR3 is TGTGCCAGCAGCTTCCGACAGGGAACCAAAAACATTCAGTACTTC.

This clonotype was observed many times. The genes are TRBV20-1 and TRBJ2-5; the D gene is possibly TRBD1 (7 bases). V lost 4 bases to trimming and J lost 1 base, with 16 bases between them. The CDR3 is 15 residues long. CDR1 DFQATT and CDR2 SNEGSKA come from the germline V gene (reference sequence). In DNA, the CDR3 is TGCAGTGCTAATTCCAGGGGGGATCGCCAAGAGACCCAGTACTTC. Amino acids: CSANSRGDRQETQYF.

V and J are TRBV19 and TRBJ2-3; 7 bases fit TRBD1. This CDR3 is built from 13 residues. V lost 6 bases to trimming and J lost 0 bases; unmatched junction nucleotides: 0. The germline V gene has CDR1 LNHDA and CDR2 SQIVND (reference sequence). This chain's CDR3 is CASRQGSTDTQYF. DNA for the CDR3: TGTGCCAGTAGACAGGGGAGCACAGATACGCAGTATTTT.

In its sample, this clonotype was seen many times. The chain couples TRBV2 to TRBJ2-7, with 8 positions matching TRBD1. J gave up 3 bases and V 6 bases, and 7 bases lay outside the gene matches. The CDR3 is 14 residues long. In germline, CDR1 is SNHLY, CDR2 FYNNEI. CDR3 bases: TGTGCCAGCAGAACAGGGGGATCCCGCTACGAGCAGTACTTC. Translating gives CASRTGGSRYEQYF.

This clonotype was seen repeatedly, ten times or more. The chain recombines TRBV12-3 or TRBV12-4 with TRBJ2-3, with D perhaps TRBD2 (6 bases). The V end lost 1 base, the J end lost 1 base, and 9 bases lay between the germline ends. This CDR3 comprises 15 residues. The CDR3 is CASSLGRGRTDTQYF. The CDR3 DNA is TGTGCCAGCAGTTTAGGGCGGGGTCGCACAGATACGCAGTATTTT.

This clonotype was seen ten or more times. V and J are TRBV20-1 and TRBJ2-7; no firm D call. The V end was cut by 1 base, the J end by 5 bases, with 12 bases between. Germline CDR1 and CDR2: DFQATT and SNEGSKA (reference sequence). This CDR3 spans 13 amino acids. CDR3 sequence: CSARGPTGHEQYF. The CDR3 DNA sequence: TGCAGTGCTAGAGGACCGACCGGCCACGAGCAGTACTTC.

The V and J genes are TRBV4-2 and TRBJ2-5; D is unresolved. This CDR3 is 12 amino acids long. V was shortened by 1 base and J by 5 bases, with 5 bases between the two germline ends. The V gene's germline CDR1 is LGHNA and CDR2 YNFKEQ. The CDR3 sequence: CASSQGRETQYF. The CDR3 DNA reads as TGTGCCAGCAGCCAAGGGCGGGAGACCCAGTACTTC.

This clonotype was detected many times. This rearrangement joins TRBV9 to TRBJ2-7; TRBD2 matches at 13 bases. The germline CDR1 and CDR2 sequences are SGDLS and YYNGEE. J gave up 6 bases and V 3 bases, and 3 bases lay outside the gene matches. There are 14 residues in the CDR3. CDR3 DNA sequence: TGTGCCAGCAGCGGGACTAGCGGGAGCTCCGAGCAGTACTTC. Its protein is CASSGTSGSSEQYF.

This clonotype was counted ten times or more. This chain links TRBV20-1 with TRBJ1-2, with 8 nucleotides matching TRBD1. Germline V CDR1 and CDR2: DFQATT, SNEGSKA (reference sequence). Trimming cost V 6 bases and J 8 bases; bases outside gene matches: 14. The CDR3 loop spans 14 amino acids. In nucleotides, the CDR3 is TGCAGTGCCGTACCGGGACAGGCCGTACGAGGCTACACCTTC. As protein: CSAVPGQAVRGYTF.

This clonotype came up a few times. A much larger clone lies one base from this, so it may be a read error. The J gene is TRBJ1-4, the V gene TRBV27; tentatively, D is TRBD1 (6 bases). CDR3 length equals 14 residues. Trimming left V 1 base short and J 8 bases short, with 11 bases between. Germline values: CDR1 MNHEY, CDR2 SMNVEV (reference sequence). The CDR3 DNA is TGTGCCAGCAGTTTATGGGGGGCGCCCGAAAAACTGTTTTTT. The encoded protein is CASSLWGAPEKLFF.

Remarks on this clonotype: A far larger clone lies a single base away; this is likely a read error. This chain joins TRBV19 and TRBJ2-5, with D maybe TRBD2 (7 bases). The CDR3 runs to 15 residues. Germline loops: CDR1 LNHDA, CDR2 SQIVND (reference sequence). Between the trimmed V and J ends, which lost 2 bases and 11 bases, there was a span of 21 bases. In DNA, the CDR3 is TGTGCCAGTAGTATAAGGGGGGGGTCCTACAATGAGCAGTACTTC. Translation: CASSIRGGSYNEQYF.

This clonotype was detected once. A far larger clone is only one base removed, so a read error is likely. The chain is built from TRBV9 and TRBJ2-7; the D gene is possibly TRBD2 (5 bases). Germline V CDR1 and CDR2: SGDLS, YYNGEE. Between the trimmed V and J ends, which lost 3 bases and 7 bases, there was a span of 23 bases. The CDR3 runs 16 residues. CDR3 DNA sequence: TGTGCCAGCAGCGCCTTGGACTTACTTACCCACAATGAGCAGTACTTC. Translating it yields CASSALDLLTHNEQYF.

This clonotype was found many times. The V gene is TRBV20-1, the J gene TRBJ2-1; D may be TRBD1 or TRBD2 (6 bases each). Per germline, CDR1 DFQATT and CDR2 SNEGSKA (reference sequence). The CDR3 sequence is 14 residues long. Trimming took off 5 bases at V and 5 bases at J, with 16 bases between the two ends. CDR3 sequence: CSAREGGRHNEQFF. The CDR3 DNA follows: TGCAGTGCTCGCGAAGGGGGGCGACACAATGAGCAGTTCTTC.

This clonotype was seen ten or more times. The genes are TRBV6-2 or TRBV6-3 and TRBJ1-5, with a weak D call TRBD1 (5 bases). V gave up 6 bases and J gave up 2 bases, with 17 bases separating them. Germline V CDR1 and CDR2: MNHEY, SVGEGT. CDR3 length: 16 residues. CDR3 in DNA: TGTGCCAGCAGCAGTGGGGTTGGGGGTGGCAATCAGCCCCAGCATTTT. Translating gives CASSSGVGGGNQPQHF.